The source of this T cell receptor (beta chain) is a study of post-analysis software for immune sequencing data. Whole-study context: Recorded disease courses covered relapsing-remitting, secondary progressive and progressive-relapsing multiple sclerosis. Some patients had no subtype annotation. Whole-study results and caveats: Normalized Chao1 diversity was significantly reduced in patients versus controls. Controls had lower frequencies than patients of about 5 TRBV segments, which included TRBV5-6, TRBV5-1 and TRBV20-1. Strong co-clustering by F measure was seen for same-batch samples.

CDR3 length: 13 residues. The germline V gene encodes CDR1 LGHNA and CDR2 YNFKEQ. Trimming cost V 4 bases and J 7 bases; bases outside gene matches: 6. This clonotype was seen once. Antigen specificity is unknown. Sequencing libraries made from TCR beta cDNA carried unique molecular identifiers. TCRdb fed the PCR reads into MiXCR, producing one record per CDR3 protein. The table includes about 460,000 distinct CDR3 sequences, around 40% detected once. Sequencing was performed on blood. This TCR came from a girl aged 10-17 years with multiple sclerosis. This sequence joins TRBV4-2 and TRBJ1-2; 7 nucleotides line up with TRBD1. In nucleotides, the CDR3 is TGTGCCAGCAGCCCTCCCGGACAGGCTGGCTACACCTTC. Encoded protein: CASSPPGQAGYTF.